Shown below are 26 T cell receptor beta chains from a single sample sequenced in a study of shared clonotypes between healthy human individuals. Naive CD8 cells were CD45RO-negative, positively selected for CCR7, excluding terminally differentiated effector memory CD45RA+ cells. Some clones are missing from TCRdb's copy, which holds only in-frame ones; the method was immunoSEQ multiplex PCR. The table shows about 800,000 clones, with 95% to 97% occurring only once. The sequenced sample consisted of naive CD8+ T cells sorted from blood. Receptor source: a man aged 30-40 years in good health.

The V and J genes are TRBV28 and TRBJ2-7; D is tentatively TRBD1 or TRBD2 (6 bases each). The CDR3 contains 16 residues. Trimming pared 6 bases from V and 1 base from J, leaving 19 bases between. Germline-derived CDR1 and CDR2 are MDHEN and SYDVKM. The CDR3 is CASSPSSGARSYEQYF. CDR3 in DNA: TGTGCCAGCAGCCCCTCCTCGGGGGCACGATCCTACGAGCAGTACTTC.

The V gene is TRBV19, the J gene TRBJ2-2, with 9 bases identical to TRBD2. Trimming removed 10 bases from V and 1 base from J; junction bases left unmatched: 13. The CDR3 is 17 amino acids. Germline CDR1 is LNHDA and CDR2 is SQIVND (reference sequence). The CDR3 DNA reads as TGTGCCACCGTCGTTCCGCCTAGCGGGAAGAACACCGGGGAGCTGTTTTTT. Protein product: CATVVPPSGKNTGELFF.

J is TRBJ2-5 and V is TRBV25-1; D perhaps matches TRBD2 (5 bases). Germline V lookup: CDR1 MGHDK, CDR2 SYGVNS. The CDR3 spans 17 residues. V dropped 1 base and J dropped 0 bases, with 15 bases sitting between them. Here the CDR3 reads CASSEFGVSAYQETQYF. For the CDR3, the DNA is TGTGCCAGCAGTGAATTTGGGGTTAGCGCTTACCAAGAGACCCAGTACTTC.

This chain uses TRBV4-1 with TRBJ2-7, with D tentatively TRBD1 or TRBD2 (7 bases each). Germline V gives CDR1 MGHRA, CDR2 YSYEKL. This CDR3 is built from 13 residues. Trimming shortened V by 6 bases and J by 3 bases, and 12 bases separated the two germline ends. Here the CDR3 DNA reads TGCGCCAGCAGTACAGGGGAGGGCTACGAGCAGTACTTC. Its translation is CASSTGEGYEQYF.

The chain combines TRBV2 with TRBJ1-2; D is possibly TRBD1 (5 bases). Germline lookup yields CDR1 SNHLY and CDR2 FYNNEI. V was cut by 4 bases and J by 4 bases, with 19 bases left in between. The CDR3 extends over 16 amino acids. The CDR3 region has the DNA TGTGCCAGCAGTGTTATAAAAGGGGCGTCGACCTATGGCTACACCTTC. Encoded protein: CASSVIKGASTYGYTF.

This chain connects TRBV27 to TRBJ2-3, with no clear D. From germline, CDR1 is MNHEY and CDR2 SMNVEV (reference sequence). CDR3 size: 12 residues. V lost 5 bases, J lost 4 bases, and 7 bases lay in between. DNA for the CDR3: TGTGCCAGCAGTCAGCGATCAGATACGCAGTATTTT. This gives the protein CASSQRSDTQYF.

This chain uses TRBV18 with TRBJ2-5, with D perhaps matching TRBD1 (5 bases). The CDR3 is 14 amino acids. The ends were cut back, 0 bases at V and 3 bases at J, with 8 bases in the middle. Per the germline V gene, CDR1 is KGHSH and CDR2 is LQKENI. CDR3 sequence reads: CASSPPETEETQYF. DNA of the CDR3: TGTGCCAGCTCACCACCGGAGACAGAAGAGACCCAGTACTTC.

The J gene is TRBJ2-1, the V gene TRBV7-9; TRBD2 matches at 13 bases. V was pared by 5 bases and J by 7 bases, with 5 bases of the junction left unmatched. The length of the CDR3 is 15 residues. The germline V gene encodes CDR1 SEHNR and CDR2 FQNEAQ (reference sequence). The CDR3 protein is CASSKRTSGSNEQFF. For the CDR3, the DNA is TGTGCCAGCAGCAAAAGGACTAGCGGGAGTAATGAGCAGTTCTTC.

The J gene is TRBJ1-4, the V gene TRBV7-6; 7 nucleotides align to TRBD1. Germline lookup yields CDR1 SGHVS and CDR2 FNYEAQ. The CDR3 length is 15 residues. The J segment lost 3 bases and the V segment lost 1 base, leaving 2 bases of the junction unmatched. CDR3 residues: CASSLEGASNEKLFF. The DNA for the CDR3 is TGTGCCAGCAGCTTAGAGGGGGCGTCTAATGAAAAACTGTTTTTT.

This sequence joins TRBV9 and TRBJ2-7; D is unclear. Germline values: CDR1 SGDLS, CDR2 YYNGEE. This CDR3 comprises 15 residues. Trimming pared 4 bases from V and 4 bases from J, leaving 18 bases between. CDR3 sequence (DNA): TGTGCCAGCAGCCTCAGATTCGGGCTTGAGTACGAGCAGTACTTC. Its translation: CASSLRFGLEYEQYF.

The chain is built from TRBV4-1 and TRBJ1-5; D not certain. V shed 0 bases and J shed 6 bases, with 9 bases lying between them. Germline CDR1 MGHRA, CDR2 YSYEKL. The CDR3 totals 14 residues. Here the CDR3 DNA reads TGCGCCAGCAGCCAAGATACGGGTCCTCAGCCCCAGCATTTT. It specifies CASSQDTGPQPQHF.

The genes are TRBV5-1 and TRBJ1-1; the match to TRBD1 covers 9 bases. The CDR3 has 17 residues. In germline, CDR1 is SGHRS, CDR2 YFSETQ. V shed 2 bases, J shed 4 bases, and the junction held 12 bases outside the gene matches. This CDR3 is CASSLGTGGGGGTEAFF. The CDR3 DNA reads TGCGCCAGCAGCTTAGGTACAGGGGGCGGAGGGGGCACTGAAGCTTTCTTT. The full variable domain, completed using reference TRBV5-1 and TRBJ1-1, is KAGVTQTPRYLIKTRGQQVTLSCSPISGHRSVSWYQQTPGQGLQFLFEYFSETQRNKGNFPGRFSGRQFSNSRSEMNVSTLELGDSALYLCASSLGTGGGGGTEAFFGQGTRLTVV.

The chain links TRBV5-1 to TRBJ2-6; 7 nucleotides line up with TRBD2. V dropped 0 bases and J dropped 0; count of bases not matched to a gene: 18. CDR1 and CDR2 from the germline V gene are SGHRS and YFSETQ. This CDR3 is built from 22 residues. CDR3 residues: CASSLAPLGEGPYYSGANVLTF. CDR3 DNA sequence: TGCGCCAGCAGCTTGGCCCCCCTTGGGGAGGGGCCCTACTACTCTGGGGCCAACGTCCTGACTTTC.

J is TRBJ2-1 and V is TRBV12-5; perhaps TRBD2 as D (6 bases). CDR1 is LGHNT and CDR2 is FRNRAP in the germline V gene. This CDR3 has 16 residues. The V gene lost 0 bases and the J gene lost 9 bases, with 18 bases spanning the gap. This chain's CDR3 is CASGLVRGTASFEQFF. DNA of the CDR3: TGTGCTAGTGGTTTGGTACGGGGGACGGCCTCATTTGAGCAGTTCTTC.

This chain uses TRBV30 with TRBJ2-5; the D gene is possibly TRBD2 (6 bases). Germline V gene lookup returns CDR1 GTSNPN and CDR2 SVGIG (reference sequence). CDR3 size: 14 residues. Trimming cost V 4 bases and J 1 base, with 13 bases left between them. CDR3 coding DNA: TGTGCCTGGATGCCTCGGGAGATCCAAGAGACCCAGTACTTC. Translation: CAWMPREIQETQYF. Together with reference TRBV30 and TRBJ2-5, the CDR3 gives the full variable domain: SQTIHQWPATLVQPVGSPLSLECTVEGTSNPNLYWYRQAAGRGLQLLFYSVGIGQISSEVPQNLSASRPQDRQFILSSKKLLLSDSGFYLCAWMPREIQETQYFGPGTRLLVL.

The chain couples TRBV28 to TRBJ1-3; the D gene is possibly TRBD1 (6 bases). Germline-derived CDR1 and CDR2 are MDHEN and SYDVKM. This CDR3 has 14 residues. With 4 bases removed from V and 2 bases from J, the gap between germline ends came to 9 bases. CDR3 region: CASSSPGAGNTIYF. The CDR3 DNA sequence: TGTGCCAGCAGTTCACCAGGGGCTGGAAACACCATATATTTT. The full variable domain, its missing parts supplied by reference TRBV28 and TRBJ1-3, is DVKVTQSSRYLVKRTGEKVFLECVQDMDHENMFWYRQDPGLGLRLIYFSYDVKMKEKGDIPEGYSVSREKKERFSLILESASTNQTSMYLCASSSPGAGNTIYFGEGSWLTVV.

The chain is built from TRBV5-1 and TRBJ2-7; TRBD2 matches at 10 bases. Germline assignment: CDR1 SGHRS and CDR2 YFSETQ. The CDR3 totals 14 residues. V shed 7 bases and J 2 bases; nucleotides not matched to a gene: 6. As DNA, the CDR3 is TGCGCCAGCCAATCTCTAGCGGGGGCCTACGAGCAGTACTTC. Amino acid sequence: CASQSLAGAYEQYF.

V usage is TRBV5-1 and J usage is TRBJ2-5; D gene uncertain. Trimming pared 4 bases from V and 3 bases from J, leaving 16 bases between. The CDR3 sequence is 15 residues long. The V gene's germline CDR1 is SGHRS and CDR2 YFSETQ. This CDR3 reads CASSLTLGLEETQYF. CDR3 nucleotides: TGCGCCAGCAGCCTTACCCTTGGATTGGAAGAGACCCAGTACTTC.

V and J are TRBV7-9 and TRBJ2-1, with D unresolved. CDR1 is SEHNR and CDR2 is FQNEAQ in the germline V gene (reference sequence). The CDR3 contains 16 residues. The V and J ends lost 3 bases and 0 bases respectively, with 12 bases between them. The CDR3 nucleotides read TGTGCCAGCAGCTTTGCGACCGCGGCCTCCTACAATGAGCAGTTCTTC. It is translated as CASSFATAASYNEQFF. The full variable domain, completed using reference TRBV7-9 and TRBJ2-1, is DTGVSQNPRHKITKRGQNVTFRCDPISEHNRLYWYRQTLGQGPEFLTYFQNEAQLEKSRLLSDRFSAERPKGSFSTLEIQRTEQGDSAMYLCASSFATAASYNEQFFGPGTRLTVL.

The rearrangement uses TRBV27 and TRBJ2-7, with TRBD1 identical over 9 bases. CDR1 MNHEY and CDR2 SMNVEV come from the germline V gene (reference sequence). Trimming cost V 2 bases and J 7 bases; bases outside gene matches: 3. The CDR3 totals 13 residues. The CDR3 DNA follows: TGTGCCAGCAGTTTACGGGACAGGGTTGAGCAGTACTTC. Translating it yields CASSLRDRVEQYF.

This clone was detected once. This rearrangement joins TRBV4-1 to TRBJ1-4, with TRBD1 as a possible D gene (6 bases). Germline CDR1 reads MGHRA; CDR2 reads YSYEKL. This CDR3 has 15 residues. V lost 3 bases and J lost 8, with 16 bases in between. The CDR3 spells CASSHLDSRGEKLFF. CDR3 sequence (DNA): TGCGCCAGCAGCCACCTGGACAGCCGAGGGGAAAAACTGTTTTTT.

Details on this clone: The identical CDR3 is also encoded by other nucleotide sequences in the sample. The V and J genes are TRBV6-5 and TRBJ2-5; D is unclear. The CDR3 has 13 residues. Germline values: CDR1 MNHEY, CDR2 SVGAGI. V was pared by 0 bases and J by 5 bases, with 7 bases between. CDR3 amino acids: CASSYSKRETQYF. The CDR3 coding sequence is TGTGCCAGCAGTTACTCGAAAAGGGAGACCCAGTACTTC.

This clone was counted once. V and J are TRBV27 and TRBJ2-5; weak D call: TRBD1 (6 bases). CDR1 and CDR2 (germline): MNHEY, SMNVEV (reference sequence). The V and J ends lost 0 bases and 11 bases respectively, with 22 bases between them. CDR3 length equals 16 residues. The CDR3 reads CASSLSSGGAEYVQYF. CDR3 coding DNA: TGTGCCAGCAGTTTATCAAGTGGGGGCGCGGAGTACGTGCAGTACTTC.

The rearrangement links TRBV7-2 to TRBJ1-2, with TRBD1 as a possible D gene (6 bases). Germline V gives CDR1 SGHTA, CDR2 FQGNSA. The CDR3 is made up of 13 amino acids. V was trimmed by 3 bases and J by 8 bases, leaving 13 bases between them. CDR3 region: CASSLRGGGGYTF. The CDR3 DNA reads as TGTGCCAGCAGCTTGCGGGGGGGCGGCGGCTACACCTTC.

The chain carries TRBV13 and TRBJ1-1; TRBD1 is a possible D gene (6 bases). CDR3 size: 13 residues. V was clipped by 5 bases and J by 5 bases, with 12 bases between them. From germline, CDR1 is PRHDT and CDR2 FYEKMQ (reference sequence). CDR3 in amino acids: CASSPQGRTEAFF. CDR3 nucleotide sequence: TGTGCCAGCAGCCCACAGGGAAGGACTGAAGCTTTCTTT.

The chain is built from TRBV6-1 and TRBJ1-2, with D unresolved. The CDR3 runs to 13 residues. CDR1 and CDR2 (germline): MNHNS, SASEGT. With 4 bases removed from V and 5 bases from J, the gap between germline ends came to 11 bases. The CDR3 sequence: CASSGQVTYGYTF. DNA for the CDR3: TGTGCCAGCAGTGGGCAGGTCACGTATGGCTACACCTTC.